This TCR beta chain was retrieved from a study of neurological immune-mediated disorders. The sample holds many counts of this clonotype. The antigen is undetermined. The germline V and J ends were trimmed by 3 bases and 5 bases, with 16 bases remaining between them. The germline CDR1 and CDR2 sequences are LGHDT and YNNKEL (reference sequence). The CDR3 length is 15 residues. Study outcomes and limitations: HTLV-1-associated myelopathy displayed the greatest TCR clonal expansion, and multiple sclerosis exhibited the smallest, lower than that of healthy controls.

Described time point: technical triplicate 2. Unsorted libraries were generated from 2 million PBMCs. These cells had been stored in RNAlater at -80 C. The authors produced cDNA by 5'RACE using 10-nucleotide random UMIs. TCRdb reprocessed the 5' RACE reads with MiXCR, giving one entry per CDR3 protein. The table includes about 55,000 distinct CDR3 sequences, less than 25% detected once. The sequence was obtained from a man between 60 and 75 years old with HTLV-1-associated myelopathy (HAM/TSP). Sequencing was done on a sample of PBMCs. The V call is TRBV3-1, the J call TRBJ1-1; possibly TRBD1 for D (5 bases). This CDR3 is CASSHLPSGGTEAFF. The CDR3 DNA reads TGTGCCAGCAGCCATCTCCCGAGCGGGGGGACTGAAGCTTTCTTT.